This T cell receptor beta chain was sequenced in a study of T cell responses to AZD1222 COVID-19 vaccine. Study results and limitations: Repertoire collection took place solely once the T cell response had peaked. At baseline, just a handful of AZD1222 recipients tested seropositive.

This table comes from immunoSEQ multiplex PCR, and its TCRdb copy is limited to in-frame clones, with some not included. The table records 140,000 to 150,000 clones, 75% to 90% of them present only once. Remarks on this clone: The antigen remains undetermined.

Germline lookup yields CDR1 DFQATT and CDR2 SNEGSKA (reference sequence). This CDR3 spans 12 amino acids. V dropped 3 bases and J dropped 4; count of bases not matched to a gene: 1. The V gene is TRBV20-1, the J gene TRBJ1-1, with 8 bases fitting TRBD1. The origin of this receptor is an adult in good health. The material sequenced was peripheral blood, taken on day 0 of MenACWY control vaccination. CDR3 sequence (DNA): TGCAGTGCTAGTCAGGGGGCCACTGAAGCTTTCTTT. Translated: CSASQGATEAFF.